This T cell receptor (beta chain) stems from a study of blood T cells in healthy people across ages. The V segment lost 8 bases and the J segment 3 bases; nucleotides outside the gene matches: 10. The length of the CDR3 is 15 residues. Germline CDR1 and CDR2: MNHEY and SVGEGT. Then a second PCR, running roughly 7 to 11 cycles, was carried out with a sample-barcoded 5' primer and a J-beta primer mix. From the 5' RACE reads, TCRdb called clonotypes with MiXCR, one entry per CDR3 protein. The data contain some 710,000 distinct CDR3 sequences, about 42% of them seen just once; the ten biggest clones take up 15% to 20%.

Specimen: blood. The V gene is TRBV6-2 or TRBV6-3, the J gene TRBJ2-7, with 10 positions matching TRBD2. The sequence came from a man older than 75 in good health. The DNA of the CDR3 is TGTGCCAGCGAAAGAGGACTAGCGGAGGGCTACGAGCAGTACTTC. Its protein is CASERGLAEGYEQYF.